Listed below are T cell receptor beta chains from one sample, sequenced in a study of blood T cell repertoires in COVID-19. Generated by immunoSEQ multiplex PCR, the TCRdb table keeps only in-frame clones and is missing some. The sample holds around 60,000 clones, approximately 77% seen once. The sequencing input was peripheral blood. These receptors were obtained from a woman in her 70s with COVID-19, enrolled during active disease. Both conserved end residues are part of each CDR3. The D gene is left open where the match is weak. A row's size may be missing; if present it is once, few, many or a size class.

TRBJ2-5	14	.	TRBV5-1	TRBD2	TGCGCCAGCAGCTTGCGGGGGGAACAAGAGACCCAGTACTTC	CASSLRGEQETQYF
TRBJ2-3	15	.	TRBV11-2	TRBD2	TGTGCCAGCAGCTTTGGGGGGGAAAGCACAGATACGCAGTATTTT	CASSFGGESTDTQYF
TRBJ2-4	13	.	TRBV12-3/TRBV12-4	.	TGTGCCACTTCTCAAGGGGTCCAAAACATTCAGTACTTC	CATSQGVQNIQYF
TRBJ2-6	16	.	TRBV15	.	TGTGCCACCAGCAGTTACAGTTTGTCTGGGGCCAACGTCCTGACTTTC	CATSSYSLSGANVLTF
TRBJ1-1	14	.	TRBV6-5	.	TGTGCCAGCAGTCAAAAACATCTGAACACTGAAGCTTTCTTT	CASSQKHLNTEAFF
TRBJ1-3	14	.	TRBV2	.	TGTGCCAGCAGGGGGGCAGGGGCTGGAAACACCATATATTTT	CASRGAGAGNTIYF
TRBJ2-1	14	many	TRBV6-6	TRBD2	TGTGCCACCTCTCTTAGCGGGGGAATCAATGAGCAGTTCTTC	CATSLSGGINEQFF
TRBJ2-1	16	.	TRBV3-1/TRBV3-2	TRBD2	TGTGCCAGCAGCCAAGTTGGTAGCGGGAGTTCCAATGAGCAGTTCTTC	CASSQVGSGSSNEQFF
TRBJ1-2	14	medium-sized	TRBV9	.	TGTGCCAGCAGCGTAGCAGGGGTTAACTATGGCTACACCTTC	CASSVAGVNYGYTF
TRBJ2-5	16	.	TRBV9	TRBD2	TGTGCCAGCAGCGTAATTGGCGGGGGGGCTGATGAGACCCAGTACTTC	CASSVIGGGADETQYF
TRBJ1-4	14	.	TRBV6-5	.	TGTGCCACCCGCGTCGGTACAACTAATGAAAAACTGTTTTTT	CATRVGTTNEKLFF